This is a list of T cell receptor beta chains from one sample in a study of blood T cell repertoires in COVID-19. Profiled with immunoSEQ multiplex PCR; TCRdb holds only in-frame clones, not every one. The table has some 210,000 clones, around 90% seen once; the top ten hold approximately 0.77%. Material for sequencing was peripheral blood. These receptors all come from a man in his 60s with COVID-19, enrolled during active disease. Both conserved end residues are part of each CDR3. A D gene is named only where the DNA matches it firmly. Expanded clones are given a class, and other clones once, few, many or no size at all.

CDR3aa: CAIRSGSGDEQYF
CDR3nt: TGTGCCATCAGAAGCGGGAGTGGCGACGAGCAGTACTTC
d_gene: TRBD2
j_gene: TRBJ2-7
abundance: few
v_gene: TRBV10-3

CDR3aa: CAWTLAGGNTIYF
CDR3nt: TGTGCCTGGACGTTGGCCGGGGGAAACACCATATATTTT
d_gene: .
j_gene: TRBJ1-3
abundance: .
v_gene: TRBV30

CDR3aa: CASSALPREGTGRTEAFF
CDR3nt: TGTGCCAGCAGCGCACTTCCCCGGGAGGGAACGGGTAGGACTGAAGCTTTCTTT
d_gene: .
j_gene: TRBJ1-1
abundance: once
v_gene: TRBV9

CDR3aa: CASRYGLGNTGELFF
CDR3nt: TGTGCCAGCAGATATGGACTGGGTAACACCGGGGAGCTGTTTTTT
d_gene: .
j_gene: TRBJ2-2
abundance: .
v_gene: TRBV6-9

CDR3aa: CASSLSPGSNEQFF
CDR3nt: TGTGCCAGCAGCTTGTCCCCGGGAAGCAATGAGCAGTTCTTC
d_gene: .
j_gene: TRBJ2-1
abundance: .
v_gene: TRBV5-4

CDR3aa: CASSYFAGQETQYF
CDR3nt: TGTGCCAGCAGTTATTTCGCGGGCCAAGAGACCCAGTACTTC
d_gene: .
j_gene: TRBJ2-5
abundance: .
v_gene: TRBV6-5

CDR3aa: CASSPGQGTRTDTQYF
CDR3nt: TGTGCCAGCAGCCCAGGACAGGGGACCCGCACAGATACGCAGTATTTT
d_gene: TRBD1
j_gene: TRBJ2-3
abundance: .
v_gene: TRBV11-2

CDR3aa: CASSPFDRVNTEAFF
CDR3nt: TGTGCCAGCTCACCATTTGACAGGGTGAACACTGAAGCTTTCTTT
d_gene: TRBD1
j_gene: TRBJ1-1
abundance: .
v_gene: TRBV18

CDR3aa: CASSPKGTERGTEAFF
CDR3nt: TGTGCCAGCTCACCAAAGGGGACAGAGAGGGGCACTGAAGCTTTCTTT
d_gene: TRBD1
j_gene: TRBJ1-1
abundance: .
v_gene: TRBV18

CDR3aa: CASSPRGGQGYGYTF
CDR3nt: TGCGCCAGCAGCCCCCGGGGGGGACAGGGCTATGGCTACACCTTC
d_gene: TRBD1
j_gene: TRBJ1-2
abundance: .
v_gene: TRBV5-1

CDR3aa: CAWSRTGPGNTIYF
CDR3nt: TGTGCCTGGAGCCGGACAGGGCCTGGAAACACCATATATTTT
d_gene: TRBD1
j_gene: TRBJ1-3
abundance: .
v_gene: TRBV30

CDR3aa: CASSLNLFFSQPQHF
CDR3nt: TGTGCCAGCAGTCTAAACCTTTTCTTTTCCCAGCCCCAGCATTTT
d_gene: .
j_gene: TRBJ1-5
abundance: .
v_gene: TRBV2

CDR3aa: CAARDRGSYNEQFF
CDR3nt: TGTGCCGCGCGGGACAGGGGATCGTACAATGAGCAGTTCTTC
d_gene: TRBD1
j_gene: TRBJ2-1
abundance: .
v_gene: TRBV6-5

CDR3aa: CASTSMGQGLVGYTF
CDR3nt: TGTGCCAGCACCTCAATGGGACAGGGGTTGGTTGGCTACACCTTC
d_gene: TRBD1
j_gene: TRBJ1-2
abundance: .
v_gene: TRBV2

CDR3aa: CASYEAGTEAFF
CDR3nt: TGTGCCAGCTACGAGGCGGGGACTGAAGCTTTCTTT
d_gene: .
j_gene: TRBJ1-1
abundance: .
v_gene: TRBV19

CDR3aa: CASSFQAFSTDTQYF
CDR3nt: TGTGCCAGCAGCTTTCAAGCGTTTAGCACAGATACGCAGTATTTT
d_gene: .
j_gene: TRBJ2-3
abundance: .
v_gene: TRBV7-6

CDR3aa: CASSLARPGDSGNTIYF
CDR3nt: TGCGCCAGCAGCTTGGCCAGACCGGGGGACTCTGGAAACACCATATATTTT
d_gene: .
j_gene: TRBJ1-3
abundance: .
v_gene: TRBV5-1

CDR3aa: CASSLSGQGNYGYTF
CDR3nt: TGTGCCAGCAGCTTGTCAGGACAGGGTAACTATGGCTACACCTTC
d_gene: TRBD1
j_gene: TRBJ1-2
abundance: once
v_gene: TRBV5-5

CDR3aa: CASRTGTGAYNEQFF
CDR3nt: TGTGCCAGCAGGACCGGGACAGGGGCCTACAATGAGCAGTTCTTC
d_gene: TRBD1
j_gene: TRBJ2-1
abundance: .
v_gene: TRBV2

CDR3aa: CASAPGTGNTGELFF
CDR3nt: TGCGCCAGCGCCCCCGGGACAGGGAACACCGGGGAGCTGTTTTTT
d_gene: TRBD1
j_gene: TRBJ2-2
abundance: .
v_gene: TRBV5-1

CDR3aa: CASSYSTGIRNTEAFF
CDR3nt: TGTGCCAGCAGTTACTCGACTGGAATCCGGAACACTGAAGCTTTCTTT
d_gene: .
j_gene: TRBJ1-1
abundance: .
v_gene: TRBV6-5

CDR3aa: CASSISGGNLNQPQHF
CDR3nt: TGTGCCAGTAGTATATCCGGGGGGAACCTCAATCAGCCCCAGCATTTT
d_gene: .
j_gene: TRBJ1-5
abundance: .
v_gene: TRBV19

CDR3aa: CASSLGWGGNQPQHF
CDR3nt: TGTGCCAGCAGCTTAGGATGGGGGGGCAATCAGCCCCAGCATTTT
d_gene: .
j_gene: TRBJ1-5
abundance: .
v_gene: TRBV11-2

CDR3aa: CASLPGQGLYEQFF
CDR3nt: TGTGCCAGTCTACCGGGACAGGGGCTCTATGAGCAGTTCTTC
d_gene: TRBD1
j_gene: TRBJ2-1
abundance: .
v_gene: TRBV19

CDR3aa: CASSLSFVAPRGYTF
CDR3nt: TGTGCCAGCAGTTTATCCTTTGTGGCCCCCCGAGGCTACACCTTC
d_gene: .
j_gene: TRBJ1-2
abundance: .
v_gene: TRBV27

CDR3aa: CASSSRDRSFNEQFF
CDR3nt: TGTGCCAGCAGTTCCCGGGACAGGTCTTTCAATGAGCAGTTCTTC
d_gene: TRBD1
j_gene: TRBJ2-1
abundance: .
v_gene: TRBV27

CDR3aa: CASRLSGTGGTEAFF
CDR3nt: TGTGCCAGTAGACTTTCCGGGACAGGGGGCACTGAAGCTTTCTTT
d_gene: TRBD1
j_gene: TRBJ1-1
abundance: .
v_gene: TRBV19

CDR3aa: CASSHGTGGGETQYF
CDR3nt: TGTGCCAGTAGCCACGGGACAGGGGGCGGAGAGACCCAGTACTTC
d_gene: TRBD1
j_gene: TRBJ2-5
abundance: .
v_gene: TRBV19

CDR3aa: CASKKAGGNTEAFF
CDR3nt: TGTGCCAGTAAAAAGGCAGGGGGGAACACTGAAGCTTTCTTT
d_gene: TRBD1
j_gene: TRBJ1-1
abundance: .
v_gene: TRBV19

CDR3aa: CASNDRQGGYSPLHF
CDR3nt: TGTGCCAGCAACGACCGACAGGGGGGTTATTCACCCCTCCACTTT
d_gene: TRBD1
j_gene: TRBJ1-6
abundance: once
v_gene: TRBV27

CDR3aa: CAWQVRQGQRGYTF
CDR3nt: TGTGCCTGGCAAGTCCGACAGGGTCAGCGGGGCTACACCTTC
d_gene: TRBD1
j_gene: TRBJ1-2
abundance: .
v_gene: TRBV30

CDR3aa: CASSQGQGRAYEQYF
CDR3nt: TGTGCCAGCAGCCAAGGGCAGGGGAGGGCCTACGAGCAGTACTTC
d_gene: .
j_gene: TRBJ2-7
abundance: .
v_gene: TRBV4-2

CDR3aa: CASSIVGQGAREQYF
CDR3nt: TGTGCCAGTAGTATAGTTGGACAGGGGGCGCGGGAGCAGTACTTC
d_gene: TRBD1
j_gene: TRBJ2-7
abundance: few
v_gene: TRBV19

CDR3aa: CASSPDRGYGNQPQHF
CDR3nt: TGTGCCAGCAGCCCTGACAGGGGGTACGGGAATCAGCCCCAGCATTTT
d_gene: TRBD1
j_gene: TRBJ1-5
abundance: .
v_gene: TRBV7-2

CDR3aa: CASSPDRVTEAFF
CDR3nt: TGTGCCAGCAGCCCCGACAGGGTGACTGAAGCTTTCTTT
d_gene: TRBD1
j_gene: TRBJ1-1
abundance: .
v_gene: TRBV3-1/TRBV3-2

CDR3aa: CASSFRHFSGGYTF
CDR3nt: TGTGCCAGCAGTTTTCGTCACTTTTCGGGTGGCTACACCTTC
d_gene: .
j_gene: TRBJ1-2
abundance: .
v_gene: TRBV27

CDR3aa: CAISEWTGVDEQFF
CDR3nt: TGTGCCATCAGTGAGTGGACAGGGGTCGATGAGCAGTTCTTC
d_gene: TRBD1
j_gene: TRBJ2-1
abundance: .
v_gene: TRBV10-3

CDR3aa: CASSISGGASYEQYF
CDR3nt: TGTGCCAGCAGTATAAGCGGGGGGGCCTCCTACGAGCAGTACTTC
d_gene: TRBD2
j_gene: TRBJ2-7
abundance: .
v_gene: TRBV7-3

CDR3aa: CASSEAPAGPGEQFF
CDR3nt: TGTGCCAGCAGTGAAGCCCCGGCAGGGCCGGGTGAGCAGTTCTTC
d_gene: .
j_gene: TRBJ2-1
abundance: .
v_gene: TRBV2

CDR3aa: CASSLIGTQYNEQFF
CDR3nt: TGTGCCAGCAGCTTGATAGGGACTCAATACAATGAGCAGTTCTTC
d_gene: .
j_gene: TRBJ2-1
abundance: once
v_gene: TRBV5-6

CDR3aa: CASSAQGNEKLFF
CDR3nt: TGTGCCAGCAGTGCACAGGGGAACGAAAAACTGTTTTTT
d_gene: TRBD1
j_gene: TRBJ1-4
abundance: .
v_gene: TRBV2

CDR3aa: CASGFQYSNQPQHF
CDR3nt: TGTGCTAGTGGTTTCCAGTATAGCAATCAGCCCCAGCATTTT
d_gene: .
j_gene: TRBJ1-5
abundance: .
v_gene: TRBV12-5

CDR3aa: CASSTFSGDFYNEQFF
CDR3nt: TGTGCCAGCAGCACATTTAGCGGGGATTTCTACAATGAGCAGTTCTTC
d_gene: TRBD2
j_gene: TRBJ2-1
abundance: .
v_gene: TRBV5-6

CDR3aa: CASSQDRAYEQYF
CDR3nt: TGCGCCAGCAGCCAAGATCGCGCCTACGAGCAGTACTTC
d_gene: .
j_gene: TRBJ2-7
abundance: few
v_gene: TRBV4-3

CDR3aa: CASRGQGRNYEQYF
CDR3nt: TGTGCCAGCAGAGGACAGGGGCGAAACTACGAGCAGTACTTC
d_gene: TRBD1
j_gene: TRBJ2-7
abundance: .
v_gene: TRBV6-6

CDR3aa: CASSLELASYEQYF
CDR3nt: TGTGCCAGCAGCTTAGAACTAGCTTCCTACGAGCAGTACTTC
d_gene: .
j_gene: TRBJ2-7
abundance: .
v_gene: TRBV11-2

CDR3aa: CASSQEVLAGVLKETQYF
CDR3nt: TGTGCCAGCAGCCAAGAGGTGTTAGCGGGAGTATTGAAAGAGACCCAGTACTTC
d_gene: TRBD2
j_gene: TRBJ2-5
abundance: .
v_gene: TRBV3-1/TRBV3-2

CDR3aa: CASSLEGITNEKLFF
CDR3nt: TGTGCCAGCAGCCTAGAGGGGATTACTAATGAAAAACTGTTTTTT
d_gene: .
j_gene: TRBJ1-4
abundance: .
v_gene: TRBV7-9

CDR3aa: CASSYRTGGVNEQFF
CDR3nt: TGTGCCAGCAGTTACCGGACAGGGGGCGTCAATGAGCAGTTCTTC
d_gene: TRBD1
j_gene: TRBJ2-1
abundance: .
v_gene: TRBV6-5

CDR3aa: CASRLGVISYNEQFF
CDR3nt: TGTGCCAGCAGGCTTGGAGTAATCTCCTACAATGAGCAGTTCTTC
d_gene: .
j_gene: TRBJ2-1
abundance: .
v_gene: TRBV28

CDR3aa: CASSDSQGEPMNTEAFF
CDR3nt: TGTGCCAGCAGTGACTCCCAGGGGGAACCTATGAACACTGAAGCTTTCTTT
d_gene: TRBD1
j_gene: TRBJ1-1
abundance: .
v_gene: TRBV6-4

CDR3aa: CASNLRAGVQPQHF
CDR3nt: TGTGCCAGCAACCTAAGGGCCGGGGTTCAGCCCCAGCATTTT
d_gene: .
j_gene: TRBJ1-5
abundance: .
v_gene: TRBV27

CDR3aa: CASSPGGRVGAFF
CDR3nt: TGTGCCAGCAGCCCCGGAGGGAGGGTCGGCGCTTTCTTT
d_gene: .
j_gene: TRBJ1-1
abundance: once
v_gene: TRBV11-2

CDR3aa: CARRGQGSSYEQYF
CDR3nt: TGTGCCAGGAGGGGACAGGGGAGCTCCTACGAGCAGTACTTC
d_gene: TRBD1
j_gene: TRBJ2-7
abundance: once
v_gene: TRBV6-4